The clone carrying this T cell receptor (beta chain) was recorded only once. The target antigen is unknown. The study ran its PCR with 60 Vbeta and 13 Jbeta primers. Some clones are missing from TCRdb's copy, which holds only in-frame ones; the method was immunoSEQ multiplex PCR. The sample has under 200,000 clones, 80% seen once. This sample is part of a study of cytomegalovirus exposure and HLA in healthy donors. Notes on the study in general: Versus the roughly 640-donor mean, an Asian-associated ancestry cluster reportedly showed fewer N-insertions in a later analysis.

Trimming stripped 5 bases from V and 4 bases from J, with 9 bases between. Germline V gene lookup returns CDR1 SGHNT and CDR2 YENEEA. The CDR3 runs to 14 residues. This TCR was sampled from a man aged 18 to 35 in good health and CMV-seropositive. Specimen: PBMCs. This rearrangement joins TRBV11-3 to TRBJ2-6; no clear D gene. In DNA form, the CDR3 reads TGTGCCAGCAGCCTACATAGCGGGGCCAACGTCCTGACTTTC. It codes for CASSLHSGANVLTF. The variable domain in full, with the rest retrieved from reference TRBV11-3 and TRBJ2-6, is EAGVVQSPRYKIIEKKQPVAFWCNPISGHNTLYWYLQNLGQGPELLIRYENEEAVDDSQLPKDRFSAERLKGVDSTLKIQPAELGDSAVYLCASSLHSGANVLTFGAGSRLTVL.